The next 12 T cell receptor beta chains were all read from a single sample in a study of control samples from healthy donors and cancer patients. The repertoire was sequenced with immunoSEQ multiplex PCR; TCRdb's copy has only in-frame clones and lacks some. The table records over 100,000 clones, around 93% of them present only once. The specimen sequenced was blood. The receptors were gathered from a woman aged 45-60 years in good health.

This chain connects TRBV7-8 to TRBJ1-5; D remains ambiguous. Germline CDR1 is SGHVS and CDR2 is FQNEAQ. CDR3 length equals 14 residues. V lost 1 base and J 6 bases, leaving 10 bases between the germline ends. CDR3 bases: TGTGCCAGCAGCTTAGGTCAAGCAGGTCAGCCCCAGCATTTT. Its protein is CASSLGQAGQPQHF.

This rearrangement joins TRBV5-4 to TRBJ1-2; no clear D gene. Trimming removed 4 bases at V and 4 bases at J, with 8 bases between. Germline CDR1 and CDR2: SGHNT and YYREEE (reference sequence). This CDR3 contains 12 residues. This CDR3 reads CASSQDAYGYTF. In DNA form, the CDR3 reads TGTGCCAGCAGCCAGGACGCCTATGGCTACACCTTC.

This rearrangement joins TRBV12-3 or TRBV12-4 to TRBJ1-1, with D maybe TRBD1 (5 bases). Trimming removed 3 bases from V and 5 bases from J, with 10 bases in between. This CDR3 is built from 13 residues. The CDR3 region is CASSFFGGTEAFF. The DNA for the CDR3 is TGTGCCAGCAGTTTTTTTGGGGGAACTGAAGCTTTCTTT.

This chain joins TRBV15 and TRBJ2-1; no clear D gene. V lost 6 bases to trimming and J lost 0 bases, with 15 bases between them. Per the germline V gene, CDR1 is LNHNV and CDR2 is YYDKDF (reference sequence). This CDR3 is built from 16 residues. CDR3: CATRADNKPSYNEQFF. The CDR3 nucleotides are TGTGCCACCAGGGCAGATAATAAACCCTCCTACAATGAGCAGTTCTTC.

CDR3: CASKSTATTNYEQYF. CDR3 sequence (DNA): TGTGCCAGCAAGAGTACCGCGACGACAAACTACGAGCAGTACTTC. The chain couples TRBV27 to TRBJ2-7; D ambiguous. V lost 7 bases and J 3 bases, leaving 19 bases between the germline ends. CDR3 length: 15 residues. Germline-derived CDR1 and CDR2 are MNHEY and SMNVEV (reference sequence).

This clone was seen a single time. This CDR3 is CASSLERGRGYEQYF. CDR3 sequence (DNA): TGTGCCAGCAGCTTAGAGCGCGGGAGGGGTTACGAGCAGTACTTC. V usage is TRBV7-2 and J usage is TRBJ2-7; 9 nucleotides match TRBD2. Germline trimming cut 1 base from V and 4 bases from J; bases unmatched to any gene: 5. This CDR3 spans 15 amino acids. The germline CDR1 and CDR2 sequences are SGHTA and FQGNSA.

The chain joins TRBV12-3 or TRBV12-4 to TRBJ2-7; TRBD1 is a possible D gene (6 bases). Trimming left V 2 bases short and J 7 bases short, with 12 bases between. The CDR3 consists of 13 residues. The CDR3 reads CASSLSGTQEQYF. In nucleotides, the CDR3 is TGTGCCAGCAGTTTATCTGGGACACAAGAGCAGTACTTC.

DNA for the CDR3: TGTGCCAGCAGCCGCCCGGGGGGGCGGGGGAACACTGAAGCTTTCTTT. Its translation is CASSRPGGRGNTEAFF. This chain uses TRBV9 with TRBJ1-1, with a tentative D call TRBD1 (6 bases). There are 16 residues in the CDR3. Per germline, CDR1 SGDLS and CDR2 YYNGEE. V was cut by 4 bases and J by 1 base, with 17 bases left in between.

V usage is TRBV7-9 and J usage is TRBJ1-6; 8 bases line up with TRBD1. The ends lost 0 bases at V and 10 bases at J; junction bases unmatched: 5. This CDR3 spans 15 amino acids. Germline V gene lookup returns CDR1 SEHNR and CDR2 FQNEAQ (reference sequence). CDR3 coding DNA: TGTGCCAGCAGCTTAGCTGGACAGGGCGGGTCACCCCTCCACTTT. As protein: CASSLAGQGGSPLHF.

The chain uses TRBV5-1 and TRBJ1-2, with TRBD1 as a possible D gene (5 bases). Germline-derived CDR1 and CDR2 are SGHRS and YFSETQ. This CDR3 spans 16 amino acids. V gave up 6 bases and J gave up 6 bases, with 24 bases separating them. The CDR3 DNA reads TGCGCCAGCACCCTAGCCCCAGACAGCGGGTCGAATGGCTACACCTTC. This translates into CASTLAPDSGSNGYTF.

CDR3 region: CASSLGTTNTEAFF. In DNA form, the CDR3 reads TGTGCCAGCAGTCTGGGAACTACGAACACTGAAGCTTTCTTT. The chain couples TRBV6-5 to TRBJ1-1; no reliable D call. The V gene's germline CDR1 is MNHEY and CDR2 SVGAGI. With 5 bases removed from V and 1 base from J, the gap between germline ends came to 11 bases. This CDR3 contains 14 residues.

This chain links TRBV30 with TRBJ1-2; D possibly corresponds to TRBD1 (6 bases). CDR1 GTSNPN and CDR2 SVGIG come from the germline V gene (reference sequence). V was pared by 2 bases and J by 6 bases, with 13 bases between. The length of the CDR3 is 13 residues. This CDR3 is CAWSPGEWDGYTF. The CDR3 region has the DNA TGTGCCTGGAGTCCAGGGGAGTGGGATGGCTACACCTTC.